This T cell receptor beta chain is from a study of blood T cells in healthy people across ages. On the study more broadly: For every two T cells, template switching captured about one barcoded beta molecule. Whole-study results and caveats: While age rose, TCR beta diversity per million T cells dropped in a roughly linear way. Changes seen in expanded clonotypes were possibly confounded by donor CMV status left unknown.

It was with a sample-barcoded 5' primer and a J-beta primer mix that a second PCR of about 6 to 12 cycles was run. TCRdb re-called the 5' RACE reads with MiXCR, one entry per CDR3 protein. Seen here are some 1.7 million distinct CDR3 sequences, 28% observed once, and the top ten hold about 8%. Healthy Russian Caucasian donors spanned ages about 6 to 90 years. On this clonotype itself: Its matching antigen is unknown. The junction and the germline gene differ at one end; a read error may be behind it.

CDR3 size: 15 residues. The germline CDR1 and CDR2 sequences are MNHNS and SASEGT. Material for sequencing was blood. The J gene is TRBJ2-2, the V gene TRBV6-1; 10 positions agree with TRBD1. This clonotype originated in a woman in her 30s in good health. DNA of the CDR3: TGTGTCAGCCAATGGGGACAGGGGTTACGCGGGGAGCGGTTTTTT. This sequence encodes CVSQWGQGLRGERFF.